This is a list of T cell receptor beta chains from one sample in a study of beta chain features in type 1 diabetes. Clones were read by immunoSEQ multiplex PCR, and TCRdb kept only the in-frame ones, dropping some. The sample carries 400,000 to 450,000 clones, roughly 14% recorded once. What was sequenced was naive CD4+ T cells from blood. The receptors here all came from a man in his thirties or forties in good health. The CDR3 runs from the conserved cysteine through the conserved F or W. The order of the fields is V gene, D gene, J gene, clone size, CDR3 protein, CDR3 DNA. A D gene is named only where the DNA matches it firmly. Clone sizes are given selectively: once, few, many, or a class where the clone is expanded.

>TRBV9|.|TRBJ2-5|few
CASSLGPQETQYF
TGTGCCAGCAGCCTCGGCCCCCAAGAGACCCAGTACTTC
>TRBV6-5|.|TRBJ2-5|few
CASRSYPDGGKTQYF
TGTGCCAGCAGATCCTACCCGGACGGGGGAAAGACCCAGTACTTC
>TRBV4-3|TRBD2|TRBJ2-3|.
CASSQPTSGRGTDTQYF
TGCGCCAGCAGCCAGCCGACTAGCGGGAGGGGAACAGATACGCAGTATTTT
>TRBV5-8|.|TRBJ2-4|.
CASSFDLAKNIQYF
TGTGCCAGCAGCTTCGATCTAGCCAAAAACATTCAGTACTTC
>TRBV15|TRBD2|TRBJ2-1|.
CATSVSGTYNEQFF
TGTGCCACCAGCGTTAGCGGGACCTACAATGAGCAGTTCTTC
>TRBV7-6|.|TRBJ1-4|.
CASSTGTLTNEKLFF
TGTGCCAGCAGCACAGGGACGCTAACTAATGAAAAACTGTTTTTT
>TRBV25-1|.|TRBJ1-5|few
CASSETGNFHQPQHF
TGTGCCAGCAGTGAGACAGGTAATTTCCATCAGCCCCAGCATTTT
>TRBV14|.|TRBJ2-1|.
CASSPQVRHGEQFF
TGTGCCAGCAGCCCTCAGGTTCGACACGGTGAGCAGTTCTTC
>TRBV25-1|.|TRBJ2-2|.
CASSRLEGWAGELFF
TGTGCCAGCAGTAGGCTAGAAGGGTGGGCCGGGGAGCTGTTTTTT
>TRBV14|.|TRBJ2-7|few
CASSQDPARAGEQYF
TGTGCCAGCAGCCAAGATCCAGCCCGGGCAGGGGAGCAGTACTTC
>TRBV4-1|.|TRBJ2-5|few
CASSQETAGRLETQYF
TGCGCCAGCAGCCAAGAGACCGCTGGAAGGCTAGAGACCCAGTACTTC
>TRBV7-2|.|TRBJ1-4|.
CASSSRGNNEKLFF
TGTGCCAGCAGCTCCAGGGGAAATAATGAAAAACTGTTTTTT
>TRBV9|.|TRBJ2-1|.
CASSGSAGRSINEQFF
TGTGCCAGCAGCGGCTCCGCGGGGCGTTCTATTAATGAGCAGTTCTTC
>TRBV14|.|TRBJ2-3|.
CASSQFIEDTQYF
TGTGCCAGCAGCCAATTCATTGAGGATACGCAGTATTTT
>TRBV15|.|TRBJ2-3|.
CATSREGRSGLRSTDTQYF
TGTGCCACCAGCAGGGAAGGACGGTCGGGCTTAAGGAGCACAGATACGCAGTATTTT
>TRBV10-3|.|TRBJ2-7|.
CAISRVDYEQYF
TGTGCCATCAGCCGAGTCGACTACGAGCAGTACTTC
>TRBV29-1|TRBD2|TRBJ2-5|few
CSVFIAGASTQYF
TGCAGCGTCTTTATAGCGGGAGCAAGCACCCAGTACTTC
>TRBV7-2|.|TRBJ2-3|.
CASSPLGQGTDTQYF
TGTGCCAGCAGCCCCCTGGGGCAGGGCACAGATACGCAGTATTTT
>TRBV5-1|.|TRBJ1-2|few
CASSLRSDYGYTF
TGCGCCAGCAGCCTCCGAAGTGACTATGGCTACACCTTC
>TRBV16|.|TRBJ2-1|few
CASSQSGAYNEQFF
TGTGCCAGCAGCCAATCAGGGGCATACAATGAGCAGTTCTTC
>TRBV19|.|TRBJ2-2|few
CASSIPGELFF
TGTGCCAGTAGTATACCCGGGGAGCTGTTTTTT
>TRBV7-9|.|TRBJ1-1|.
CASSPRWGAQAFF
TGTGCCAGCAGCCCAAGGTGGGGAGCCCAAGCTTTCTTT
>TRBV7-9|.|TRBJ2-3|few
CASSPGTDTQYF
TGTGCCAGCAGCCCCGGCACAGATACGCAGTATTTT
>TRBV7-9|TRBD2|TRBJ2-5|few
CASSPGGRETQYF
TGTGCCAGCAGCCCGGGCGGGAGAGAGACCCAGTACTTC